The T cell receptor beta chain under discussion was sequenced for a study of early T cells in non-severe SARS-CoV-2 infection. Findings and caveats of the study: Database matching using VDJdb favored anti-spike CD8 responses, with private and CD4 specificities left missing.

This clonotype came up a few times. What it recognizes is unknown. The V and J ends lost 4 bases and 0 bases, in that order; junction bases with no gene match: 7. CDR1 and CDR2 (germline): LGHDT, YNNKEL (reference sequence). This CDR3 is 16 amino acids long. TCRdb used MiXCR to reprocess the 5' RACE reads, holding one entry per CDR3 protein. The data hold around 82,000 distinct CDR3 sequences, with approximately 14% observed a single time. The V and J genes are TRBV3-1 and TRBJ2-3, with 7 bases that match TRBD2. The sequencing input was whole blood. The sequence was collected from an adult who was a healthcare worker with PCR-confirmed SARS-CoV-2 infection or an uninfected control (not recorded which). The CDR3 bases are TGTGCCAGCAGCCGTAAGGGACTACCTAGCACAGATACGCAGTATTTT. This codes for CASSRKGLPSTDTQYF.